This record covers a single T cell receptor (beta chain). Its antigen is unidentified. CDR3 size: 11 residues. Looked up from germline, CDR1 is LGHDT and CDR2 is YNNKEL (reference sequence). For the second PCR, which ran for roughly 6 to 11 cycles, a sample-barcoded 5' primer and a J-beta primer mix were used. One entry per CDR3 protein results from TCRdb running MiXCR on the 5' RACE reads. Of about 1.7 million distinct CDR3 sequences listed, approximately 30% were seen once; the top ten hold over 7%. With each sample, at least 5.5 micrograms of total RNA were extracted. The sample originates from a study of blood T cells in healthy people across ages. General study results and limits: Age advanced and TCR beta diversity per million T cells fell, roughly linearly. Estimates of diversity drawn from one million T cells were considered underestimates.

The specimen sequenced was blood. This chain connects TRBV3-1 to TRBJ2-4; D is ambiguous. The better agreement between TRBJ2-7 and the DNA end casts doubt on the J call. The clonotype comes from a woman aged 30 to 39 in good health. CDR3 residues: CASSQNDEQYF. The CDR3 region has the DNA TGTGCCAGCAGCCAGAATGACGAGCAGTACTTC.